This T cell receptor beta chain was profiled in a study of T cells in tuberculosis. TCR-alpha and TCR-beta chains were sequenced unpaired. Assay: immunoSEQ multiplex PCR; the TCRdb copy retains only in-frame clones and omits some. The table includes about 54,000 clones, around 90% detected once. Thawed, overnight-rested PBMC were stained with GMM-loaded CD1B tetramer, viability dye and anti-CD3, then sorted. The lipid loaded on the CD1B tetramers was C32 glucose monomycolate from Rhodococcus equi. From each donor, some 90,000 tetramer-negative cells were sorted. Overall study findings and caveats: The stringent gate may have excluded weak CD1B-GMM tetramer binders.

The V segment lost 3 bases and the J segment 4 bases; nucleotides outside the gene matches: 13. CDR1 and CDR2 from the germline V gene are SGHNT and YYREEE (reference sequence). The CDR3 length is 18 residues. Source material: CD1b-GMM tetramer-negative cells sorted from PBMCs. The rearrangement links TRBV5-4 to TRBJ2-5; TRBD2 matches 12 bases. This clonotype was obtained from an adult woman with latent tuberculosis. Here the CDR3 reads CASSSMLPTSGRGETQYF. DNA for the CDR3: TGTGCCAGCAGCTCCATGCTTCCGACTAGCGGGAGAGGAGAGACCCAGTACTTC.